Many counts were recorded for the clone carrying this TCR beta chain. The data stem from a study of T-cell reconstitution after alpha-beta-depleted transplantation in children. As it was prepared, the TCRbeta library received unique molecular identifiers. TCRdb re-called the PCR reads through MiXCR, storing one row per CDR3 protein. The table shows a few hundred thousand distinct CDR3 sequences, with around 10% occurring only once. The CDR3 has 13 residues. Trimming shortened V by 2 bases and J by 1 base, and 6 bases separated the two germline ends. The chain employs TRBV12-3 or TRBV12-4 and TRBJ2-7; the D is unclear. Material: PBMCs, obtained before TCRalphabeta/CD19-depleted stem cell transplant. The receptor was isolated from a boy in the first two years of life with acute myeloid leukemia, due to receive a stem cell transplant. CDR3 sequence (DNA): TGTGCCAGCAGTTTATGGCCTTCCTACGAGCAGTACTTC. Amino acid sequence: CASSLWPSYEQYF.